A single T cell receptor beta chain is shown here with its context. The antigen remains unidentified. Germline V CDR1 and CDR2: MNHNS, SASEGT. The CDR3 is 17 residues long. Trimming removed 3 bases from V and 5 bases from J, with 19 bases in between. Sequenced unstimulated subsets in a few donor pairs: CD4+ naive, CD4+ memory, CD8+ naive, CD8+ effector memory, CD8+ TEMRA. These data come from a study of siplizumab effects on memory and regulatory T cells. Whole-study results and caveats: The study found that siplizumab significantly reduced alloreactive sequences traceable to unstimulated CD4+ memory cells.

Each sample contributed roughly 100,000 TCR templates to the assay. Method: immunoSEQ multiplex PCR; TCRdb's copy keeps in-frame clones and lacks some. The repertoire holds roughly 26,000 clones, with around 80% as singletons. This sequence was found in a human donor in good health. The rearrangement joins TRBV6-1 to TRBJ2-2; tentatively, D is TRBD2 (6 bases). The sequenced sample was memory CD4+ T cells sorted from blood. CDR3 protein: CASSDPFFSGGTGELFF. CDR3 DNA sequence: TGTGCCAGCAGTGACCCCTTTTTTAGCGGAGGGACCGGGGAGCTGTTTTTT.